This TCR beta chain was observed in a study of control samples from healthy donors and cancer patients. Produced via immunoSEQ multiplex PCR; TCRdb's table is partial and in-frame only. The sample records approximately 100,000 clones, more than 75% being singletons. CDR1 LNHDA and CDR2 SQIVND come from the germline V gene (reference sequence). Trimming took 4 bases from V and 4 from J, leaving 14 bases between them. The CDR3 is 15 amino acids. The chain employs TRBV19 and TRBJ2-1; weak D call: TRBD1 (6 bases). Sample: blood. The clonotype originates from a woman aged 40 to 55 in good health. This chain's CDR3 is CASSTVTGRYNEQFF. In nucleotides, the CDR3 is TGTGCCAGTAGTACCGTGACAGGTCGGTACAATGAGCAGTTCTTC.